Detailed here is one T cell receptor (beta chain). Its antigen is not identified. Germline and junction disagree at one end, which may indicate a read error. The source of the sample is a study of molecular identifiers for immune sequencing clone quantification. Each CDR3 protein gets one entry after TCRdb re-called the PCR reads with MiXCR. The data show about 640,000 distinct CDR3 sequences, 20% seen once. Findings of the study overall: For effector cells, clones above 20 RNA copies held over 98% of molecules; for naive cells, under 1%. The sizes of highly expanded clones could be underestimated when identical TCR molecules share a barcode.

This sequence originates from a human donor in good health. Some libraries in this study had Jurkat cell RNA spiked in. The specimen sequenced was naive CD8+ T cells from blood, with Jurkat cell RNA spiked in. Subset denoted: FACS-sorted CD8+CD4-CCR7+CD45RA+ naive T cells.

The CDR3 reads CASSSSWGRRETQYF. DNA of the CDR3: TGTGCTAGCAGCTCAAGCTGGGGGCGTCGGGAGACCCAGTACTTC. J is TRBJ2-5 and V is TRBV7-7; possible D gene TRBD1, 6 bases. The length of the CDR3 is 15 residues. The germline CDR1 and CDR2 sequences are SSHAT and FNYEAQ (reference sequence).